This TCR beta chain stems from a study of identifying expanded T cells in peripheral blood. Findings of the study overall: Across healthy donors, higher total template counts meant significantly greater roughly 2-week count variance.

Generated by immunoSEQ multiplex PCR, the TCRdb table keeps only in-frame clones and is missing some. The table includes under 110,000 clones, approximately 90% detected once. The CDR3 is made up of 15 amino acids. With 3 bases removed from V and 5 bases from J, the gap between germline ends came to 17 bases. The germline gives CDR1 PRHDT, CDR2 FYEKMQ (reference sequence). In the case of this clone: What it binds is unknown.

The specimen sequenced was blood. The chain is built from TRBV13 and TRBJ2-7; no definite D call. This TCR was recovered from a person between 18 and 69 years old in good health. The CDR3 loop reads CASSLVRQTTHEQYF. The CDR3 DNA reads TGTGCCAGCAGCTTGGTCCGGCAAACTACCCACGAGCAGTACTTC.